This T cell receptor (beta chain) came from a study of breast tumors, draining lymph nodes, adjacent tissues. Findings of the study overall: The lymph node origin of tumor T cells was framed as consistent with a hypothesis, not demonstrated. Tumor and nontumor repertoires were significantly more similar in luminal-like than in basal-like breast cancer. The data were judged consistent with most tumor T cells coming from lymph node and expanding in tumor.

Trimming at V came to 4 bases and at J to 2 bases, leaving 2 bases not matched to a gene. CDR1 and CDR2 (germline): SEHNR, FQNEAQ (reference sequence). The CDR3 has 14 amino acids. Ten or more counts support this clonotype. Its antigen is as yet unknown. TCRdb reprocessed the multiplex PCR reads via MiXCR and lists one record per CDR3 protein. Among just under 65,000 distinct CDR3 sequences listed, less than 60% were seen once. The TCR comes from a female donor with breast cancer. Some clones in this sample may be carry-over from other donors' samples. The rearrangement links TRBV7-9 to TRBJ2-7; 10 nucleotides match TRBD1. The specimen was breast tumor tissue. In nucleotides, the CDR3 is TGTGCCAGCAGCTCGGACAGGGGGGCCTACGAGCAGTACTTC. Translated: CASSSDRGAYEQYF.